Listed here are 8 T cell receptor beta chains from one sample, sequenced in a study of shared clonotypes between healthy human individuals. Generated by immunoSEQ multiplex PCR, the TCRdb table keeps only in-frame clones and is missing some. The top ten clones hold 0.3% to 0.4% of a sample with 2 million to 2.5 million clones, about 92% of them seen once. What was sequenced was naive CD4+ T cells from PBMCs. Noted subset: CD45RA+ positively selected. These receptors were obtained from a man younger than 35 in good health. Some clones in this sample may be carry-over from other donors' samples.

The chain has TRBV5-1 and TRBJ2-3; 9 bases are shared with TRBD1. Trimming at V came to 5 bases and at J to 2 bases, leaving 3 bases not matched to a gene. The CDR3 loop spans 14 amino acids. The germline V gene has CDR1 SGHRS and CDR2 YFSETQ. Here the CDR3 DNA reads TGCGCCAGCAGGACAGGGGGGTACACAGATACGCAGTATTTT. As protein: CASRTGGYTDTQYF.

The chain links TRBV7-2 to TRBJ2-5; 12 nucleotides match TRBD2. Looked up from germline, CDR1 is SGHTA and CDR2 is FQGNSA. This CDR3 has 16 residues. With V trimmed by 3 bases and J by 3 bases, 5 bases remained unmatched. CDR3 sequence: CASSLRTSGMKETQYF. The CDR3 DNA is TGTGCCAGCAGCTTGAGGACTAGCGGGATGAAAGAGACCCAGTACTTC.

The V gene is TRBV9, the J gene TRBJ2-1, with TRBD2 identical over 11 bases. This CDR3 contains 16 residues. The germline V gene encodes CDR1 SGDLS and CDR2 YYNGEE. The trim removed 1 base at V and 6 bases at J, leaving 6 bases unmatched. The CDR3: CASSVFTSGGINEQFF. Here the CDR3 DNA reads TGTGCCAGCAGCGTATTCACTAGCGGGGGAATCAATGAGCAGTTCTTC. Drawing the rest from reference TRBV9 and TRBJ2-1, the complete variable domain is DSGVTQTPKHLITATGQRVTLRCSPRSGDLSVYWYQQSLDQGLQFLIQYYNGEERAKGNILERFSAQQFPDLHSELNLSSLELGDSALYFCASSVFTSGGINEQFFGPGTRLTVL.

The chain has TRBV6-6 and TRBJ1-4; 11 bases are a match to TRBD1. Per the germline V gene, CDR1 is MNHNY and CDR2 is SVGAGI (reference sequence). CDR3 length: 16 residues. V shed 0 bases, J shed 9 bases, and the junction held 6 bases outside the gene matches. CDR3 DNA: TGTGCCAGCAGTTACTCAAGGGACAGGGGGATGAAAAAACTGTTTTTT. It yields the protein CASSYSRDRGMKKLFF.

This sequence joins TRBV10-1 and TRBJ2-1; 8 nucleotides match TRBD1. The CDR3 covers 14 residues. Germline CDR1 reads WNHNN; CDR2 reads SYGVQD (reference sequence). J gave up 6 bases and V 5 bases, and 6 bases lay outside the gene matches. The CDR3 DNA reads as TGCGCCAGCAGTACCCGGGACAGGATCAATGAGCAGTTCTTC. Translated, it gives CASSTRDRINEQFF.

CDR3 DNA: TGCGCCAGCAGTGAGAGGATGGCAGGGGCGAACGAGCAGTACTTC. This gives the protein CASSERMAGANEQYF. V is TRBV10-1 and J is TRBJ2-7; D perhaps matches TRBD1 (6 bases). The germline gives CDR1 WNHNN, CDR2 SYGVQD (reference sequence). V gave up 2 bases and J gave up 5 bases, with 16 bases separating them. The CDR3 consists of 15 residues.

The genes are TRBV28 and TRBJ2-3; D is uncertain. The germline gives CDR1 MDHEN, CDR2 SYDVKM. The CDR3 runs 12 residues. V was trimmed by 2 bases and J by 5 bases, leaving 5 bases between them. CDR3 sequence reads: CASSLMGDTQYF. The CDR3 bases are TGTGCCAGCAGTTTAATGGGAGATACGCAGTATTTT.

CDR3 nucleotides: TGTGCCAGCAGCGCCGGGTCCCTATTTTCCTACGAGCAGTACTTC. This gives the protein CASSAGSLFSYEQYF. This sequence joins TRBV9 and TRBJ2-7; no firm D call. V lost 3 bases to trimming and J lost 1 base, with 14 bases between them. Germline V gives CDR1 SGDLS, CDR2 YYNGEE. The length of the CDR3 is 15 residues. The full variable domain, in which reference TRBV9 and TRBJ2-7 provide the parts outside the CDR3, is DSGVTQTPKHLITATGQRVTLRCSPRSGDLSVYWYQQSLDQGLQFLIQYYNGEERAKGNILERFSAQQFPDLHSELNLSSLELGDSALYFCASSAGSLFSYEQYFGPGTRLTVT.